The sequence of this T cell receptor (beta chain) was determined in a study of blood T cells in healthy people across ages (dated by TCRdb to 2015 to 2017). Study-wide context: In model experiments, roughly one uniquely barcoded TCR beta cDNA molecule per two T cells was captured by template switching. For two donors (one aged 18 to 29 and one aged 80 or older), the study analyzed two additional independent replicas of 1 million unique cDNA reads from the same blood draw. Donors were grouped into four age groups: young (average roughly 16 years), middle-aged (39), aged (62) and long-lived (less than 85). To avoid experimental bias, donors of different ages were randomly spread across the sequencing lanes. The study measured age-related changes in TCR beta repertoire diversity using deep sequencing normalized with unique cDNA molecular identifiers. Overall results and qualifications from the work: Observed TCR beta diversity per million T cells fell roughly linearly with age, and a significant reduction was already apparent by age about 43. Compared with the aged group, the long-lived group had more naive CD4+ T cells, fewer expanded clones and increased TCR diversity, a pattern suggesting age selection. Because donor CMV infection status was unknown, age-related changes in expanded clonotypes were potentially confounded. Total diversity estimates from one million sequenced T cells were considered lower bounds and underestimates. There was a strong correlation between observed TCR beta diversity and the percentage of naive T cells measured by flow cytometry. Conclusive comparison of naive and antigen-experienced compartments was prevented by the profiling of bulk unsorted PBMCs.

Libraries came from 5' RACE. A second PCR of roughly 7 to 11 cycles was performed with a sample-barcoded 5' primer and a J-beta primer mix. A unique molecular identifier was introduced onto each TCR beta cDNA molecule by a template-switch 5' adaptor carrying 12 random nucleotides. Each sample yielded at least 3 million CDR3-containing paired-end reads. All of the RNA was converted into first-strand cDNA using the Mint cDNA synthesis kit, with a TRBC-specific oligonucleotide serving as the primer. After uracil-DNA glycosylase treatment, a first 18-cycle PCR used universal primers M1SS and BC2_uni_R on all cDNA. Per the source publication's procedure: For normalization, 1 million high-quality reads were randomly selected from each sample, with every read carrying a distinct molecular identifier. Instead of being binned into consensus sequences, reads that shared molecular identifiers were thrown out. MiTCR, with a Q25 quality threshold and the strictest error-elimination algorithm, was used for CDR3 identification, clonotype clustering and error correction. A nonparametric unseen species model with Euler transformation was used to estimate a lower bound on total TCR beta diversity. TCRdb trimmed public reads at Q25 via fastp, called clones via MiXCR and kept in-frame beta chains. CDR3 protein duplicates are merged, each entry listing the most common genes and DNA. The V and J calls were determined by TCRdb, not by the authors. For this sample there are approximately 2,000,000 distinct CDR3 sequences; around 40% appear just once. Approximately 22% of the sample is taken by the ten largest.

The CDR3 numbers 14 residues from cysteine through phenylalanine. Only the CDR3 DNA is retained, 42 bases long and in frame from the first base. Cut back by 2 bases and 1 base, the V and J ends lie 9 bases apart. CDR1 and CDR2 are drawn from the germline V gene: MDHEN, SYDVKM. Systemically healthy Caucasian individuals from Russia, some 38 in total and aged roughly 6 to 100 years, were included as donors. Each donor gave 8.5 to 10 milliliters of peripheral blood, collected into EDTA-treated Vacutainer tubes. Ficoll-Paque density-gradient centrifugation was used to isolate PBMCs, with at least 6 million per sample. Total RNA, at least 6 micrograms per sample, was extracted from PBMCs with Trizol reagent. For every donor, flow cytometry on a PBMC aliquot measured the percentage of naive CD45RAhigh/CD27high T cells. Details on this clonotype: The clone's antigen remains unknown. Nothing much larger sits one base from this clone, and base qualities are not available.

The sequenced sample consisted of blood. This TCR came from a human donor in good health. This receptor chain uses TRBV28 and TRBJ2-7, and the D gene may be TRBD1, 6 bases matching. This receptor carries the CDR3 CASSLPRGSYEQYF. The sequenced DNA is TGTGCCAGCAGTTTACCCAGGGGTTCCTACGAGCAGTACTTC.